This entry features one T cell receptor beta chain sequence. Its binding antigen is unknown. The record has no base qualities; no much larger clone is one base away. These data belong to a study of T cell responses to AZD1222 COVID-19 vaccine (dated by TCRdb to about 2021). Describing the broader study: AZD1222 recipients whose second dose came at about 4 weeks and those whose second dose came at about 12 weeks were combined into one group, since spike-specific TCR depth and breadth did not differ between the two schedules. TCR sequencing was performed for about 240 trial participants, of whom about 200 were given two doses of AZD1222 and about 25 were given two doses of MenACWY control vaccine. Trial participants were enrolled by age into 18-55, 56-69 and 70-plus year subgroups, with about 150, 28 and 57 TCR-sequenced participants respectively. General findings and caveats noted by the study authors: Most participants were white British and females outnumbered males, and the authors suggested that clonal diversity may have been underestimated. CD4 TCRs associated with the vaccine covered the entire spike protein, and the dominant responses were in regions 160-218 and 743-854. The 56-69-year group was small, and its depth increase did not reach significance, likely because of low power. Conclusions about previously exposed vaccinees are limited because only six or seven AZD1222 recipients were SARS-CoV-2 seropositive at baseline. Because no day 14 peak-response samples were available, repertoires were characterized only after the peak T cell response. Reportedly, almost half of the unique spike-specific TCRs recognized epitopes lying outside the regions that are mutated in the B.1.351 and B.1.1.7 variants. Spike-specific TCR breadth and depth rose significantly after two AZD1222 doses compared with day 0 and with MenACWY recipients.

What this sample's time point label stands for: baseline before first vaccination. The vaccinee samples were drawn from two UK trials, COV001 and COV002, one of which was a single-blind randomized controlled phase 2/3 trial testing AZD1222 (ChAdOx1 nCoV-19) in healthy adults. For TCRbeta chain sequencing, PBMC samples were collected from trial participants at day 0 and at day 28 after the second dose. The V and J ends are trimmed by 3 bases and 8 bases, leaving 10 bases between them. CDR1 and CDR2, looked up from the germline V gene, are MGHDK and SYGVNS. The CDR3 holds 12 amino acids from the cysteine to the phenylalanine. CDR3 DNA is the only sequence kept; it has 36 bases, read in frame from the first base. The CDR3 regions of human TCRbeta chains were analyzed by immunosequencing. Under the source paper's analysis protocol: TCRs in the repertoires were compared against a reference library of SARS-CoV-2-specific TCRs that had been generated with the MIRA antigen-specificity platform. Breadth was defined as the fraction of unique TCRs that were SARS-CoV-2-associated, and depth was defined as the fraction of total T cells that were SARS-CoV-2-associated. Using the MIRA data, every spike-specific TCR was mapped to the spike region that the TCR reacted to and assigned to either a CD4 or a CD8 class. Log10-transformed breadth and depth values were compared by one-way ANOVA with Sidak's multiple comparisons tests. TCRdb stores this immuneACCESS table with in-frame sequences only. Part of the clones is absent; in the studies checked, under half of the shortfall reflects unresolved V genes, and no reason is known for the rest. Clone size and V and J calls were adopted from that table, with D and trimming inferred from the DNA. The sample contains about 92,000 clones, more than 75% of them found a single time. About 24% of the sample is taken by the ten largest.

This chain is built from TRBV25-1 and TRBJ1-2; no D segment can be confidently identified. The clonotype comes from an adult in good health. The sequencing used peripheral blood, collected on day 0 of AZD1222 vaccination. The CDR3 protein sequence reads: CASSDPLKGYTF. The DNA sequence is TGTGCCAGCAGTGACCCACTTAAGGGCTACACCTTC.